This T cell receptor beta chain was sequenced during a study of T cells expressing NK-cell markers. Study details: TCR beta repertoires came from sorted CD3+CD56+NKG2C+, CD3+CD56+NKG2C- and CD3+CD56-NKG2C+ T cells.

Whole-study findings and limits: Roughly six of the donors carried dominant NKG2C+ clonotypes that took up about 1.0-7.0% of their CD8+ T cells. For four donors, these clonotypes were likewise the leading ones in the CD3+CD56-NKG2C+ fraction.

Concerning this clonotype itself: Its cognate antigen is unknown.

The germline gives CDR1 KGHSY, CDR2 FQNENV. This CDR3 is 15 amino acids long. 5'RACE template switching with UMIs generated TCR beta cDNA. TCRdb processed the 5' RACE reads again and assigns one entry to each CDR3 protein, with no DNA. Here the sample table reports 300,000 to 450,000 distinct CDR3 sequences. Sequencing input: blood T cells: a sorted CD56 or NKG2C T cell subset, CD4+ or CD8+ T cells, or bulk PBMC T cells (not recorded which). The chain employs TRBV16 and TRBJ1-3; TCRdb picks TRBD1, but there is no DNA to check that call. The clonotype was recovered from a man aged 18-69 years in good health. CDR3 sequence: CASSQLGPSGNTIYF.